The 6 T cell receptor beta chains in this list originate from one sample, sequenced in a study of T cells in Graves' hyperthyroidism and ophthalmopathy. RNA transcripts yielded amplified TCR beta CDR3 regions. The TCR CDR3 was amplified in a first-round RT-PCR using the HTBI primer set. A single record per CDR3 protein comes from TCRdb applying MiXCR to the multiplex PCR reads. The data contain about 300,000 distinct CDR3 sequences, around a fifth of them singletons. Material: blood. The receptors were gathered from a man aged 45-65 years with Graves' ophthalmopathy.

The chain employs TRBV19 and TRBJ2-3; D is unclear. The CDR3 contains 15 residues. V lost 7 bases to trimming and J lost 2 bases, with 16 bases between them. Germline assignment: CDR1 LNHDA and CDR2 SQIVND (reference sequence). The CDR3 DNA is TGTGCCAGTACAGCAAGGCACCCTCTCACAGATACGCAGTATTTT. The encoded protein is CASTARHPLTDTQYF.

This clonotype was picked up many times. This sequence joins TRBV12-3 or TRBV12-4 and TRBJ2-7, with a weak D call TRBD2 (6 bases). Deletions cut 6 bases from V and 2 bases from J, with 17 bases between. The CDR3 covers 15 residues. The CDR3 DNA reads TGTGCCAGCAGCCCCTCGGGTTGGACTACCTACGAGCAGTACTTC. This codes for CASSPSGWTTYEQYF.

This clonotype was recorded at least ten times. The rearrangement joins TRBV20-1 to TRBJ2-7; 9 positions agree with TRBD2. This CDR3 comprises 14 residues. From germline, CDR1 is DFQATT and CDR2 SNEGSKA (reference sequence). The J segment lost 4 bases and the V segment lost 5 bases, leaving 9 bases of the junction unmatched. CDR3 region: CSARPATSGYEQYF. CDR3 sequence (DNA): TGCAGTGCTCGGCCTGCGACTAGCGGATACGAGCAGTACTTC.

CDR3 sequence reads: CASSSRQAGQDFNEQFF. CDR3 bases: TGTGCCAGCAGCTCCCGACAAGCGGGGCAAGATTTCAATGAGCAGTTCTTC. The genes are TRBV11-3 and TRBJ2-1, with 7 nucleotides matching TRBD2. Germline V CDR1 and CDR2: SGHNT, YENEEA. The ends lost 4 bases at V and 6 bases at J; junction bases unmatched: 15. The CDR3 sequence is 17 residues long.

This clonotype was detected only a few times. The chain links TRBV19 to TRBJ1-1, with a possible D match to TRBD1 (5 bases). The CDR3 covers 12 residues. V gave up 7 bases and J gave up 3 bases, with 9 bases separating them. CDR1 and CDR2 (germline): LNHDA, SQIVND (reference sequence). The CDR3 region is CASKRGHTEAFF. The CDR3 coding sequence is TGTGCCAGTAAACGGGGACACACTGAAGCTTTCTTT.

The J gene is TRBJ1-6, the V gene TRBV5-1, with 8 bases fitting TRBD1. V was clipped by 4 bases and J by 7 bases; unmatched bases: 13. In germline, CDR1 is SGHRS, CDR2 YFSETQ. CDR3 length: 17 amino acids. As DNA, the CDR3 is TGCGCCAGCAGCCTCGAAGGCCCGGGACAGGTGAATTCACCCCTCCACTTT. This gives the protein CASSLEGPGQVNSPLHF.